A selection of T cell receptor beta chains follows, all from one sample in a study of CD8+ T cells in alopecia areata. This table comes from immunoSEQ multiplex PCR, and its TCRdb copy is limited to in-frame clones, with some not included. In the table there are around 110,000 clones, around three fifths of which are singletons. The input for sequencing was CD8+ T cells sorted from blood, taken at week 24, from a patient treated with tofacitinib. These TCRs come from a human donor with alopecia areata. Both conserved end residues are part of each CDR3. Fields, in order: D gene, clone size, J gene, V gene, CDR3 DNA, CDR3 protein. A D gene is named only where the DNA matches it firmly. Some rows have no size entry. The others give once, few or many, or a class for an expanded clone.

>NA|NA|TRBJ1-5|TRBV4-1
TGCGCCAGCAGCCCCAGGGGAACGAGCAATCAGCCCCAGCATTTT
CASSPRGTSNQPQHF
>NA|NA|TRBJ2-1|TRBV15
TGTGCCACCAAGCACAGGGACTCTACCTACAATGAGCAGTTCTTC
CATKHRDSTYNEQFF
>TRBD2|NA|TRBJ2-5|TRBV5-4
TGTGCCAGCAGTCTCGGACTAGCCCAAGAGACCCAGTACTTC
CASSLGLAQETQYF
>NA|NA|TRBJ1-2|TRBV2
TGTGCCAGTAGGGGGGGAGGATCCTATGGCTACACCTTC
CASRGGGSYGYTF
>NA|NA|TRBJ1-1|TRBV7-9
TGTGCCAGCAGCTACGACAGGAACACTGAAGCTTTCTTT
CASSYDRNTEAFF
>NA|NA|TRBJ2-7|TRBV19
TGTGCCAGTAGTATATTGGCCGGGAGCGAGCAGTACTTC
CASSILAGSEQYF
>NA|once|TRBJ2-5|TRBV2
TGTGCCTCCAAAGGGTTGGGGGACCAAGAGACCCAGTACTTC
CASKGLGDQETQYF
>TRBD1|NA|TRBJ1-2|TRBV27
TGTGCCAGCGGTAAAACAGGGGGCAGATCTGCAGGCTACACCTTC
CASGKTGGRSAGYTF
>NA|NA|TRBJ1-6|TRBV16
TGTGCCAGCAGCCAATTGGCAGGGTGGGATTCACCCCTCCACTTT
CASSQLAGWDSPLHF
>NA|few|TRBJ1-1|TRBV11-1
TGTGCCAGCAGCCTGCTCGCGGAGGGGGTGGACACTGAAGCTTTCTTT
CASSLLAEGVDTEAFF
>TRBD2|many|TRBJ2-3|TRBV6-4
TGTGCCAGCAGTGACTCGGCGGGGGGGGCCACAGATACGCAGTATTTT
CASSDSAGGATDTQYF
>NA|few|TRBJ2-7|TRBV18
TGTGCCAGCTCGCAATACCGACGGCTCTATAACAACGAGCAGTACTTC
CASSQYRRLYNNEQYF
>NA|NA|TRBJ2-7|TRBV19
TGTGCCAGTAGTATAGGTTCGTTGCACGAGCAGTACTTC
CASSIGSLHEQYF
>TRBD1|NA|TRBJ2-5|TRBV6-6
TGTGCCAGCAGACTTCCGGGACAGGTCGAGACCCAGTACTTC
CASRLPGQVETQYF
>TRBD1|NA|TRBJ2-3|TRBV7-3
TGTGCCAGCAGTCCCGGGACAGGGGGCACAGATACGCAGTATTTT
CASSPGTGGTDTQYF
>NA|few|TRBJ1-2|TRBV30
TGTGCCTGGAGTGTAAAACAGAACTATGGCTACACCTTC
CAWSVKQNYGYTF
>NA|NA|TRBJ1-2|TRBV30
TGTGCCTGGAGTATACTGTGGGGAGGGACCCGAGAGGCTAACTATGGCTACACCTTC
CAWSILWGGTREANYGYTF
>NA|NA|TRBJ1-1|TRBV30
TGTGCCTGGAGTATCGGGACACCCGAAGCTTTCTTT
CAWSIGTPEAFF
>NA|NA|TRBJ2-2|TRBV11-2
TGTGCCAGCAGCTTAGGGGCAGCGAACACCGGGGAGCTGTTTTTT
CASSLGAANTGELFF
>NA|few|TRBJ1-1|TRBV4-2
TGTGCCAGCAGCCAAGACAGAGACACTGAAGCTTTCTTT
CASSQDRDTEAFF
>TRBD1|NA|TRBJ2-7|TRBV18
TGTGCCAGCTCACCACCGACAGGGACCTACGAGCAGTACTTC
CASSPPTGTYEQYF
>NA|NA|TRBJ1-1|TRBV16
TGTGCCAGCAGCCAATCGTGGGGGAACACTGAAGCTTTCTTT
CASSQSWGNTEAFF
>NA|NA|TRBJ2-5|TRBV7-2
TGTGCCAGCAGCTTCGCGTGGGGACCTACTCAAGAGACCCAGTACTTC
CASSFAWGPTQETQYF
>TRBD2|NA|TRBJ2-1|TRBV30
TGTGCCTGGAGTCCGGCGGGGGTTGAGCAGTTCTTC
CAWSPAGVEQFF
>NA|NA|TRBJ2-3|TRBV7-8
TGTGCCAGCAGCCCTACAGTGCCCACAGATACGCAGTATTTT
CASSPTVPTDTQYF
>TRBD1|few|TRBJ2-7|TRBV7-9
TGTGCCAGCAGCTGGACAGGGACCTCCGAGCAGTACTTC
CASSWTGTSEQYF
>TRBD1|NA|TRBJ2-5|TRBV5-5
TGTGCCAGCAGTCCACGGACAGGGTGGGGAGAGACCCAGTACTTC
CASSPRTGWGETQYF
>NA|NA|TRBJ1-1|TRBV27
TGTGCCAGCAGTTTAGGGCGCAGGCCCACTGAAGCTTTCTTT
CASSLGRRPTEAFF
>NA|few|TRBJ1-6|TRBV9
TGTGCCAGCAAAGGGGGGGGACCACCCCTCCACTTT
CASKGGGPPLHF
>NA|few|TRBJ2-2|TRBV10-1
TGCGCCAGCAGTGATGGGGGACTCGCGAACACCGGGGAGCTGTTTTTT
CASSDGGLANTGELFF
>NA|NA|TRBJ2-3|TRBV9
TGTGCCAGCAGCATCGATAGTAAACTAACAGATACGCAGTATTTT
CASSIDSKLTDTQYF
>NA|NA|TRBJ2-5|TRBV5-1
TGCGCCAGCAGCTTCACAGGAGGAGAAGAGACCCAGTACTTC
CASSFTGGEETQYF
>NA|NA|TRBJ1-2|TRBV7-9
TGTGCCAGCATCCAGACAGTTGGGGACTATGGCTACACCTTC
CASIQTVGDYGYTF
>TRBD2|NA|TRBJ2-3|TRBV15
TGTGCCACCAGCAGAGAGGGGACTAGCGGCACAGATACGCAGTATTTT
CATSREGTSGTDTQYF
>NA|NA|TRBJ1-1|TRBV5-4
TGTGCCAGCAGCTTCGATACGGACACTGAAGCTTTCTTT
CASSFDTDTEAFF
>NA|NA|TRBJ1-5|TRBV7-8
TGTGCCAGCAGCTTAGTTCCAGGGCTAGATCAGCCCCAGCATTTT
CASSLVPGLDQPQHF
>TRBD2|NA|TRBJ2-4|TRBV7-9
TGTGCCAGCTCCGGCGGCGGGGGGAAAAACATTCAGTACTTC
CASSGGGGKNIQYF
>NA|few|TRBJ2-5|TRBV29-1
TGCAGCGTTGTCTTTTACAGCGGCGCCGAAGAGACCCAGTACTTC
CSVVFYSGAEETQYF
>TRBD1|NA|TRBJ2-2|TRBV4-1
TGCGCCAGCAGCCATCGACAGGGCCACACCGGGGAGCTGTTTTTT
CASSHRQGHTGELFF
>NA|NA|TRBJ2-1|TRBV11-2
TGTGCCAGCCTACCTGTGGGGAGCTCCTACAATGAGCAGTTCTTC
CASLPVGSSYNEQFF
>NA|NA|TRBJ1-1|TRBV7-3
TGTGCCAGCAGCTTACGTGCGCTGGCCACTGAAGCTTTCTTT
CASSLRALATEAFF
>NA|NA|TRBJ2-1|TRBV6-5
TGTGCCAGCAGTTACCAAAACTGGGATGAGCAGTTCTTC
CASSYQNWDEQFF
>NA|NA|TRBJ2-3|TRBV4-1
TGCGCCAGCAGCCTAGAGAAACCGAGGGATACGCAGTATTTT
CASSLEKPRDTQYF
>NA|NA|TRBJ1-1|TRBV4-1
TGCGCCAGCAGCCAACAACAGGGGAACACTGAAGCTTTCTTT
CASSQQQGNTEAFF
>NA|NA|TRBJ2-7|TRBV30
TGTGCCTGGAGTGTTACAGGCGACGAGCAGTACTTC
CAWSVTGDEQYF
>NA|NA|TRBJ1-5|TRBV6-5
TGTGCCAGCAGTTACGAGGGAAATCAGCCCCAGCATTTT
CASSYEGNQPQHF
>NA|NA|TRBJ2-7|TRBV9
TGTGCCAGCAGCGTAGAGGACGGCTCCTACGAGCAGTACTTC
CASSVEDGSYEQYF